Below, one TCR beta chain is given with its context. CDR1 and CDR2 (germline): LGHDT, YNNKEL (reference sequence). The CDR3 runs 14 residues. Trimming shortened V by 1 base and J by 5 bases, and 11 bases separated the two germline ends. The entry originates in a study of blood T cell repertoires in COVID-19. Whole-study context: Acute and convalescent COVID-19 samples came from the United States, Italy and Spain. PBMCs, B-cell-depleted T cells, or T cells were the source of the cDNA or gDNA that made up the material.

Original methodology: Amplification of reference gene primers provided the estimated nucleated cell counts. Some clones are missing from TCRdb's copy, which holds only in-frame ones; the method was immunoSEQ multiplex PCR. V, J and clone size reflect that table, while D and trimming were determined from the DNA. Of 300,000 to 400,000 clones in the sample, approximately 85% are singletons; the top ten hold just over 7%. The TCR originated in a human donor in a cohort sampled during active COVID-19. The genes are TRBV3-1 (or the pseudogene TRBV3-2) and TRBJ1-1; tentative D call: TRBD1 (6 bases). The material sequenced was peripheral blood. CDR3 in DNA: TGTGCCAGCAGCCAAGCAGGGGTGGTTACTGAAGCTTTCTTT. This codes for CASSQAGVVTEAFF.